A selection of T cell receptor beta chains follows, all from one sample in a study of radiation and T cells in renal cell carcinoma. The table came from immunoSEQ multiplex PCR; TCRdb's copy has only in-frame clones and leaves some out. The top ten hold about 11% of the sample, which has fewer than 200,000 clones, 88% seen once. Sequences were derived from blood, sampled from a patient whose treatment included radiotherapy and nephrectomy. The receptors come from a woman in her 50s with renal cell carcinoma. CDR3s include the opening cysteine and the closing phenylalanine or tryptophan. The D gene is left open where the match is weak. Part of the rows lack a size; the others show once, few, many or a class for expanded clones.

TRBJ2-2 | NA | 13 | TRBV14 | NA | TGTGCCAGCAGCCCCCTGGACACCGGGGAGCTGTTTTTT | CASSPLDTGELFF
TRBJ1-1 | NA | 15 | TRBV18 | NA | TGTGCCAGCACCCGCGTCAACCCCATGAACACTGAAGCTTTCTTT | CASTRVNPMNTEAFF
TRBJ1-1 | TRBD1 | 14 | TRBV9 | NA | TGTGCCAGCAGCGTCCAGGGGGTTAGCACTGAAGCTTTCTTT | CASSVQGVSTEAFF
TRBJ2-7 | NA | 11 | TRBV7-9 | few | TGTGCCAGCAGCCCTCAATACGAGCAGTACTTC | CASSPQYEQYF
TRBJ1-4 | NA | 15 | TRBV7-2 | NA | TGTGCCAGCACCCTTAACTCAGGGGAGCAGGGAAAACTGTTTTTT | CASTLNSGEQGKLFF
TRBJ2-7 | NA | 13 | TRBV10-1 | few | TGCGCCAGCAGTGAGGCAGGGTGGGACGGGCAGTACTTC | CASSEAGWDGQYF
TRBJ1-4 | NA | 14 | TRBV7-9 | NA | TGTGCCAGCAGCAGTATAGGGGCGGGTGAAAAACTGTTTTTT | CASSSIGAGEKLFF
TRBJ1-1 | NA | 15 | TRBV18 | NA | TGTGCCAGCTCACCTCCATTACAGGTGAACACTGAAGCTTTCTTT | CASSPPLQVNTEAFF
TRBJ2-3 | NA | 15 | TRBV10-2 | NA | TGCGCCAGCAACTTAGGCCCCACGGGAGTAGATACGCAGTATTTT | CASNLGPTGVDTQYF
TRBJ2-6 | NA | 18 | TRBV7-9 | few | TGTGCCAGCAGCTTGGAGGGGGATACAGGGTACGGGGCCAACGTCCTGACTTTC | CASSLEGDTGYGANVLTF
TRBJ2-7 | NA | 14 | TRBV5-8 | NA | TGTGCCAGCAGCTTGGTCCGGGGGCCGGGGGAGCAGTACTTC | CASSLVRGPGEQYF
TRBJ1-1 | NA | 14 | TRBV19 | NA | TGTGCCAGTAGTATTGGCGGCTCGGGCACTGAAGCTTTCTTT | CASSIGGSGTEAFF
TRBJ2-5 | TRBD2 | 15 | TRBV15 | NA | TGTGCCACCAGCACTCCAAGCGGGGGTTATGAGACCCAGTACTTC | CATSTPSGGYETQYF
TRBJ1-3 | NA | 16 | TRBV7-2 | NA | TGTGCCAGCAGCCGGCCGTCGGGTAGCTCTGGAAACACCATATATTTT | CASSRPSGSSGNTIYF
TRBJ2-2 | TRBD1 | 15 | TRBV5-1 | NA | TGCGCCAGCAGCTGGCGGACAGGGGCCACCGGGGAGCTGTTTTTT | CASSWRTGATGELFF
TRBJ1-5 | NA | 15 | TRBV2 | NA | TGTGCCAGCAGGAGGTACGAGGGCGCGGAACAGCCCCAGCATTTT | CASRRYEGAEQPQHF
TRBJ1-5 | NA | 15 | TRBV9 | NA | TGTGCCAGCAGCGTAGCCGGGGGATACAATCAGCCCCAGCATTTT | CASSVAGGYNQPQHF
TRBJ2-1 | TRBD1 | 17 | TRBV28 | NA | TGTGCCAGCAGTTTAGATGGGACAGGACTTCCCAGGGATGAGCAGTTCTTC | CASSLDGTGLPRDEQFF
TRBJ1-4 | TRBD1 | 17 | TRBV19 | NA | TGTGCCAGTAGAAGACAGGGGGCGCGCTTAACTAATGAAAAACTGTTTTTT | CASRRQGARLTNEKLFF
TRBJ1-6 | TRBD1 | 19 | TRBV30 | NA | TGTGCCTCACCACTAAGGAGGGACAGCTCCCCTCTGAATAATTCACCCCTCCACTTT | CASPLRRDSSPLNNSPLHF
TRBJ2-5 | NA | 19 | TRBV7-8 | NA | TGTGCCAGCAACTCACCACGAGGGGGGAGCGGGGAGTACCAAGAGACCCAGTACTTC | CASNSPRGGSGEYQETQYF
TRBJ1-2 | TRBD1 | 11 | TRBV29-1 | NA | TGCAGCGTCGGACAGGACTATGGCTACACCTTC | CSVGQDYGYTF
TRBJ1-1 | TRBD1 | 14 | TRBV6-5 | NA | TGTGCCAGCAGTGCTCGGACAGGGAACACTGAAGCTTTCTTT | CASSARTGNTEAFF
TRBJ1-2 | NA | 15 | TRBV30 | NA | TGTGCCTGGAGTTTCTTTATAGGGCCAGACTATGGCTACACCTTC | CAWSFFIGPDYGYTF
TRBJ1-2 | TRBD1 | 12 | TRBV29-1 | NA | TGCAGCGTCGCCGGGACAGAGATTGGCTACACCTTC | CSVAGTEIGYTF
TRBJ1-5 | NA | 15 | TRBV5-1 | NA | TGCGCCAGCAGCTTGAGTGGGGGAGGTGGTCAGCCCCAGCATTTT | CASSLSGGGGQPQHF
TRBJ1-1 | NA | 15 | TRBV18 | NA | TGTGCCAGCTCACCACCAGGTTTCCGGCGAACTGAAGCTTTCTTT | CASSPPGFRRTEAFF
TRBJ2-7 | TRBD2 | 15 | TRBV19 | NA | TGTGCCAGTAGTATTTATGCGGGGGAGAATTACGAGCAGTACTTC | CASSIYAGENYEQYF
TRBJ2-7 | NA | 13 | TRBV11-3 | few | TGTGCCAGCAGCGACGGATACTCCTACGAGCAGTACTTC | CASSDGYSYEQYF
TRBJ2-6 | TRBD1 | 19 | TRBV5-3 | NA | TGTGCCAGAAGCTTGGTACGGGACAGGGGTTTATACGGGGCCAACGTCCTGACTTTC | CARSLVRDRGLYGANVLTF
TRBJ1-1 | NA | 15 | TRBV7-2 | NA | TGTGCCAGCAGCCCCGGGGGGGTTATGAACACTGAAGCTTTCTTT | CASSPGGVMNTEAFF
TRBJ2-5 | NA | 13 | TRBV7-9 | NA | TGTGCCAGCAGCTTAGCCTTCCAAGAGACCCAGTACTTC | CASSLAFQETQYF
TRBJ2-3 | NA | 17 | TRBV5-1 | once | TGCGCCAGCAGCTTGGCCATAGGGGCAGGGACCACAGATACGCAGTATTTT | CASSLAIGAGTTDTQYF
TRBJ2-7 | NA | 15 | TRBV7-2 | NA | TGTGCCAGCAGCTTAGCAGGAGTAAGCTCCTACGAGCAGTACTTC | CASSLAGVSSYEQYF
TRBJ2-3 | TRBD2 | 15 | TRBV7-2 | NA | TGTGCCAGCAGCGAACTAGCGGGGGGTCGAGATACGCAGTATTTT | CASSELAGGRDTQYF
TRBJ2-7 | NA | 14 | TRBV7-3 | NA | TGTGCCAGCAGCTTATCAGGGAGCTCCTACGAGCAGTACTTC | CASSLSGSSYEQYF
TRBJ1-6 | NA | 15 | TRBV2 | NA | TGTGCCAGCAGTCCTGGCCGCGCAGCAAATTCACCCCTCCACTTT | CASSPGRAANSPLHF
TRBJ1-2 | NA | 11 | TRBV20-1 | once | TGCAGTGCAAGTACGGGCTATGGCTACACCTTC | CSASTGYGYTF
TRBJ2-3 | NA | 13 | TRBV29-1 | NA | TGCAGCGTTGCCGGGTCGGGCACAGATACGCAGTATTTT | CSVAGSGTDTQYF
TRBJ1-1 | TRBD1 | 13 | TRBV29-1 | once | TGCAGCGCCCGACAGGGGGAGAACACTGAAGCTTTCTTT | CSARQGENTEAFF
TRBJ1-1 | TRBD1 | 14 | TRBV11-3 | NA | TGTGCCAGCAGCTCAGACAGGGGGCAAACTGAAGCTTTCTTT | CASSSDRGQTEAFF
TRBJ2-1 | NA | 16 | TRBV6-5 | NA | TGTGCCAGCAGTTACTCGAGGTTTGGGACACTCAATGAGCAGTTCTTC | CASSYSRFGTLNEQFF
TRBJ2-1 | TRBD2 | 15 | TRBV18 | NA | TGTGCCAGCTCACAGGGACTAGCGGGGCGGAATGAGCAGTTCTTC | CASSQGLAGRNEQFF
TRBJ1-4 | NA | 14 | TRBV19 | NA | TGTGCCAGTAGTGCCGACAGGAGTAATGAAAAACTGTTTTTT | CASSADRSNEKLFF
TRBJ1-1 | NA | 13 | TRBV2 | few | TGTGCCAGCAGAGGACGGGGGAACACTGAAGCTTTCTTT | CASRGRGNTEAFF
TRBJ2-5 | TRBD2 | 18 | TRBV15 | once | TGTGCCACCAGCAGACAAGGATCTAGCGGGGGCCTCCAAGAGACCCAGTACTTC | CATSRQGSSGGLQETQYF
TRBJ2-3 | NA | 14 | TRBV19 | NA | TGTGCCAGTAGTAGGGGTGGGGGGACAGATACGCAGTATTTT | CASSRGGGTDTQYF
TRBJ2-7 | NA | 11 | TRBV13 | NA | TGTGCCAGCAGCCTCCGTGCCGAGCAGTACTTC | CASSLRAEQYF
TRBJ1-5 | NA | 14 | TRBV5-4 | NA | TGTGCCAGCAGCATGTTTGGTAGCAATCAGCCCCAGCATTTT | CASSMFGSNQPQHF
TRBJ1-1 | NA | 15 | TRBV7-8 | NA | TGTGCCAGCAGCTCACCAGACAGGCTGAACACTGAAGCTTTCTTT | CASSSPDRLNTEAFF
TRBJ1-4 | NA | 14 | TRBV5-6 | NA | TGTGCCAGCAGCTTTTCCGGGGAACTTGAAAAACTGTTTTTT | CASSFSGELEKLFF
TRBJ1-1 | NA | 16 | TRBV18 | NA | TGTGCCAGCTCACCACTTCTCCAGGGTGGGGGCACTGAAGCTTTCTTT | CASSPLLQGGGTEAFF
TRBJ2-1 | TRBD2 | 16 | TRBV9 | NA | TGTGCCAGCAGAGCAGACTTAGCGGGGGACGCACAAAGGCAGTTCTTC | CASRADLAGDAQRQFF
TRBJ2-1 | TRBD2 | 16 | TRBV6-5 | NA | TGTGCCAGCAGTTACTCTCTGCGGGGGGCCCACAATGAGCAGTTCTTC | CASSYSLRGAHNEQFF
TRBJ1-1 | NA | 14 | TRBV7-8 | NA | TGTGCCAGCAGCTTAGACAGGGCAGACACTGAAGCTTTCTTT | CASSLDRADTEAFF
TRBJ2-2 | NA | 13 | TRBV5-1 | once | TGCGCCAGCAGCTCGGAGTTAGGCGGGGAGCTGTTTTTT | CASSSELGGELFF
TRBJ1-5 | NA | 14 | TRBV15 | NA | TGTGCCACCAGCCCCCCAGGTGGCAATCAGCCCCAGCATTTT | CATSPPGGNQPQHF
TRBJ1-1 | TRBD1 | 16 | TRBV6-1 | NA | TGTGCCAGCAGTGAAAACAGGGGGCTGCGGAACACTGAAGCTTTCTTT | CASSENRGLRNTEAFF
TRBJ2-7 | NA | 16 | TRBV4-1 | NA | TGCGCCAGCAGCCAAGAAGTGGGACTCAACTCCTACGAGCAGTACTTC | CASSQEVGLNSYEQYF
TRBJ2-2 | NA | 12 | TRBV19 | NA | TGTGCCAGTAGTATAGGGGGACGGGAGCTGTTTTTT | CASSIGGRELFF